Following are 26 T cell receptor beta chains from one sample sequenced in a study of T cells after posttransplantation cyclophosphamide. Assay used: immunoSEQ multiplex PCR; TCRdb lists only in-frame clones, some missing. This sample has fewer than 40,000 clones, with roughly 89% found just once. The sample consisted of PBMCs. These TCRs come from a woman aged 40 to 50 with a blood cancer, CMV-positive, and with a related stem cell donor.

Written as DNA, the CDR3 is TGTGCCAGTAGCTTTACCCCGAGCTCCTATAATTCACCCCTCCACTTT. As protein: CASSFTPSSYNSPLHF. V and J are TRBV19 and TRBJ1-6; D is unresolved. Germline lookup yields CDR1 LNHDA and CDR2 SQIVND (reference sequence). The length of the CDR3 is 16 residues. Between the trimmed V and J ends, which lost 6 bases and 0 bases, there was a span of 12 bases.

This chain joins TRBV13 and TRBJ1-2; possibly TRBD1 for D (6 bases). Germline CDR1 is PRHDT and CDR2 is FYEKMQ (reference sequence). The CDR3 consists of 17 residues. The germline V and J ends were trimmed by 4 bases and 4 bases, with 22 bases remaining between them. Here the CDR3 DNA reads TGTGCCAGCAGCTCACGACAGGAAGATGGGGGTTTCTATGGCTACACCTTC. As protein: CASSSRQEDGGFYGYTF.

The chain carries TRBV28 and TRBJ1-1; 7 bases are shared with TRBD1. This CDR3 has 13 amino acids. Germline CDR1 is MDHEN and CDR2 is SYDVKM. The ends lost 5 bases at V and 4 bases at J; junction bases unmatched: 4. CDR3 sequence (DNA): TGTGCCAGCAGTGACAGGGTAGGCACTGAAGCTTTCTTT. Translation gives CASSDRVGTEAFF.

The V and J genes are TRBV9 and TRBJ2-5, with D tentatively TRBD1 (6 bases). Germline CDR1 reads SGDLS; CDR2 reads YYNGEE. There are 15 residues in the CDR3. Between the trimmed V and J ends, which lost 2 bases and 0 bases, there was a span of 11 bases. This chain's CDR3 is CASSVQGGYQETQYF. CDR3 DNA: TGTGCCAGCAGCGTGCAAGGGGGTTACCAAGAGACCCAGTACTTC.

The rearrangement uses TRBV10-3 and TRBJ1-6; perhaps TRBD1 as D (6 bases). CDR3 length: 15 amino acids. The V gene's germline CDR1 is ENHRY and CDR2 SYGVKD. The germline V and J ends were trimmed by 7 bases and 8 bases, with 18 bases remaining between them. The CDR3 DNA reads as TGTGCCATCAAGGAACAGGGCGTGTTGGATTCACCCCTCCACTTT. It is translated as CAIKEQGVLDSPLHF.

V is TRBV19 and J is TRBJ2-5; 7 nucleotides align to TRBD1. This CDR3 region has 13 residues. CDR1 is LNHDA and CDR2 is SQIVND in the germline V gene (reference sequence). Losses at the gene ends were 5 bases for V and 5 bases for J; bases not matched to a gene: 5. The CDR3 bases are TGTGCCAGTAGTTCGGACAGGTGGGAGACCCAGTACTTC. Amino acids: CASSSDRWETQYF.

As regards this clone: A read error may produce the germline difference seen at one junction end. The chain couples TRBV6-5 to TRBJ1-2, with TRBD1 as a possible D gene (5 bases). The CDR3 is 11 residues long. The germline V gene has CDR1 MNHEY and CDR2 SVGAGI. The chain's CDR3 is CASRGLGASYF. The CDR3 bases are TGTGCCAGCAGGGGCCTAGGGGCATCATACTTC.

The chain carries TRBV6-1 and TRBJ1-6; D ambiguous. V lost 8 bases to trimming and J lost 6 bases, with 8 bases between them. This CDR3 contains 12 residues. From germline, CDR1 is MNHNS and CDR2 SASEGT. CDR3 region: CASSGLNSPLHF. The CDR3 DNA follows: TGTGCCAGCTCCGGACTTAATTCACCCCTCCACTTT.

This chain joins TRBV11-3 and TRBJ2-5; weak D call: TRBD1 (6 bases). CDR1 is SGHNT, CDR2 YENEEA, per germline. V was pared by 5 bases and J by 5 bases, with 12 bases between. The CDR3 is made up of 13 amino acids. The CDR3 nucleotides are TGTGCCAGCAGCCTACAGGGTTTGGAGACCCAGTACTTC. Its protein is CASSLQGLETQYF.

J is TRBJ2-2 and V is TRBV27, with 9 bases aligning to TRBD1. There are 14 residues in the CDR3. Losses at the gene ends were 5 bases for V and 5 bases for J; bases not matched to a gene: 3. Germline CDR1 reads MNHEY; CDR2 reads SMNVEV (reference sequence). DNA for the CDR3: TGTGCCAGCAGTAAGACAGGGGGGACCGGGGAGCTGTTTTTT. Protein: CASSKTGGTGELFF.

This chain links TRBV11-1 with TRBJ2-1; no reliable D call. Trimming shortened V by 2 bases and J by 1 base, and 9 bases separated the two germline ends. CDR1 is SGHAT, CDR2 FQDESV, per germline (reference sequence). The CDR3 length is 15 residues. CDR3 DNA: TGTGCCAGCAGCTTACCCGCGGTGTCCTACAATGAGCAGTTCTTC. Translated, it gives CASSLPAVSYNEQFF.

In its sample, this clone was seen once. The V and J genes are TRBV6-5 and TRBJ2-1; 7 positions agree with TRBD1. Germline CDR1 reads MNHEY; CDR2 reads SVGAGI. The CDR3 totals 15 residues. Trimming cost V 2 bases and J 4 bases; bases outside gene matches: 5. CDR3 loop: CASSYDRVRYNEQFF. The CDR3 nucleotides read TGTGCCAGCAGTTACGACAGGGTGCGGTACAATGAGCAGTTCTTC.

The rearrangement links TRBV28 to TRBJ1-4, with 10 bases lining up with TRBD1. Germline V CDR1 and CDR2: MDHEN, SYDVKM. J gave up 3 bases and V 2 bases, and 24 bases lay outside the gene matches. The CDR3 contains 23 residues. The CDR3: CASSLLSRWSRDRGREANEKLFF. The CDR3 bases are TGTGCCAGCAGTTTACTTAGTCGTTGGTCGCGAGACAGGGGGCGCGAGGCTAATGAAAAACTGTTTTTT.

This clone was seen only once. This chain links TRBV5-6 with TRBJ2-1; 12 bases align to TRBD2. The J segment lost 2 bases and the V segment lost 2 bases, leaving 8 bases of the junction unmatched. This CDR3 region has 18 residues. Germline CDR1 and CDR2: SGHDT and YYEEEE. CDR3 amino acids: CASSLLTSGGPPYNEQFF. The CDR3 nucleotides read TGTGCCAGCAGCTTACTGACTAGCGGGGGCCCCCCCTACAATGAGCAGTTCTTC.

This CDR3 reads CASSQDPSGTGGEGANVLTF. DNA for the CDR3: TGCGCCAGCAGCCAAGATCCGTCCGGGACAGGGGGCGAAGGGGCCAACGTCCTGACTTTC. The chain carries TRBV4-1 and TRBJ2-6; 12 nucleotides line up with TRBD1. This CDR3 region has 20 residues. Germline CDR1 is MGHRA and CDR2 is YSYEKL. Losses at the gene ends were 0 bases for V and 4 bases for J; bases not matched to a gene: 10.

The chain links TRBV29-1 to TRBJ1-4, with 8 bases that match TRBD1. Germline CDR1 and CDR2: SQVTM and ANQGSEA. This CDR3 spans 14 amino acids. J lost 4 bases, V lost 4 bases, and 5 bases had no gene match. CDR3 DNA: TGCAGCGTTGTGGTAGGACAGGGTAATGAAAAACTGTTTTTT. Protein sequence: CSVVVGQGNEKLFF.

This chain uses TRBV6-1 with TRBJ2-3; 8 nucleotides match TRBD1. Germline lookup yields CDR1 MNHNS and CDR2 SASEGT. The CDR3 is made up of 14 amino acids. V shed 6 bases, J shed 0 bases, and the junction held 2 bases outside the gene matches. The CDR3 region has the DNA TGTGCCAGCAGCCGACAGGGGAGCACAGATACGCAGTATTTT. Translated: CASSRQGSTDTQYF.

This chain uses TRBV7-6 with TRBJ1-2; TRBD1 matches at 8 bases. CDR1 and CDR2 (germline): SGHVS, FNYEAQ. The CDR3 runs to 16 residues. The V segment lost 2 bases and the J segment 4 bases; nucleotides outside the gene matches: 9. CDR3 residues: CASSLFGQGSAYGYTF. The CDR3, as DNA: TGTGCCAGCAGCTTATTTGGACAGGGAAGTGCCTATGGCTACACCTTC.

The genes are TRBV6-5 and TRBJ2-7; 9 positions agree with TRBD1. The germline gives CDR1 MNHEY, CDR2 SVGAGI. This CDR3 is built from 14 residues. Losses at the gene ends were 6 bases for V and 4 bases for J; bases not matched to a gene: 7. The CDR3, as DNA: TGTGCCAGCAGACCCGGGACAGGGTGGTACGAGCAGTACTTC. Translation gives CASRPGTGWYEQYF.

The chain couples TRBV9 to TRBJ1-1, with 7 bases fitting TRBD1. After removal of 0 bases from V and 7 bases from J, the junction contained 9 bases not matched to a gene. Per germline, CDR1 SGDLS and CDR2 YYNGEE. This CDR3 contains 15 residues. CDR3 region: CASSVGKGAGGEAFF. CDR3 DNA: TGTGCCAGCAGCGTAGGTAAGGGGGCGGGTGGTGAAGCTTTCTTT.

This clone was recorded a few times. The CDR3 DNA reads as TGTGCCAGCAGCCCGGGACAGGGGGCAAATACGCAGTATTTT. This codes for CASSPGQGANTQYF. The rearrangement joins TRBV7-2 to TRBJ2-3; 12 bases agree with TRBD1. CDR1 and CDR2 (germline): SGHTA, FQGNSA. This CDR3 region has 14 residues. With 5 bases clipped from V and 7 bases from J, the junction kept 4 bases outside the gene matches.

CDR3 sequence reads: CASSFPEAEQYF. CDR3 coding DNA: TGCGCCAGCAGCTTCCCTGAAGCCGAGCAGTACTTC. The chain is built from TRBV5-1 and TRBJ2-7; D is unresolved. Trimming removed 2 bases at V and 6 bases at J, with 9 bases between. The CDR3 length is 12 residues. Germline V gene data show CDR1 as SGHRS and CDR2 as YFSETQ.

With regard to this clone: Distinct nucleotide sequences in the sample also encode this CDR3. The CDR3 region is CASSVGLADTGELFF. DNA for the CDR3: TGTGCCAGCAGCGTGGGACTAGCGGACACCGGGGAGCTGTTTTTT. V and J are TRBV9 and TRBJ2-2; TRBD2 matches 11 bases. The CDR3 runs 15 residues. The V segment lost 2 bases and the J segment 3 bases; nucleotides outside the gene matches: 0. Germline V lookup: CDR1 SGDLS, CDR2 YYNGEE.

The CDR3 here is CASSFGSGYGYTF. CDR3 bases: TGTGCCAGCAGCTTTGGTTCGGGCTATGGCTACACCTTC. The chain is built from TRBV27 and TRBJ1-2; no clear D gene. CDR1 is MNHEY and CDR2 is SMNVEV in the germline V gene (reference sequence). The CDR3 spans 13 residues. Trimming pared 6 bases from V and 4 bases from J, leaving 12 bases between.

J is TRBJ2-2 and V is TRBV14; the D gene is possibly TRBD1 (6 bases). CDR1 and CDR2 (germline): SGHDN, FVKESK. V lost 4 bases to trimming and J lost 0 bases, with 6 bases between them. CDR3 length: 14 amino acids. The CDR3, as DNA: TGTGCCAGCAGCCGGACAGCGAACACCGGGGAGCTGTTTTTT. Protein sequence: CASSRTANTGELFF.

This chain uses TRBV9 with TRBJ1-2, with D possibly TRBD1 on 5 matching bases. V lost 2 bases, J lost 7 bases, and 18 bases lay in between. The CDR3 runs 15 residues. The germline CDR1 and CDR2 sequences are SGDLS and YYNGEE. The CDR3 region has the DNA TGTGCCAGCAGCGTCTCGGGAGGGGAGGGAGCTGGCTACACCTTC. The encoded protein is CASSVSGGEGAGYTF.